This record looks at one TCR beta chain sequence and its context. This clonotype appeared many times. This clone's antigen is unknown. Per-nucleotide qualities are absent, and no much larger clonotype sits a single base away. Its CDR3 holds 15 amino acids, cysteine through phenylalanine. Only the CDR3 DNA is retained, 45 bases long and in frame from the first base. Relative to germline, V is 5 bases shorter and J is 0 bases shorter, with 12 bases between their ends. In the germline V gene (reference sequence), CDR1 corresponds to LGHDT and CDR2 to YNNKEL. Library construction relied on RACE. The instrument given in TCRdb is NextSeq 500. During library preparation, unique molecular identifiers were attached to individual cDNA molecules so that TCRs could be counted quantitatively and reproducibly. From each blood RNA sample, both TCR alpha and TCR beta chains were sequenced. The authors' analysis ran thus. The median number of TCRs per sample was some 100,000, ranging from roughly 20,000 to 700,000. The Decombinator software suite was used to annotate the V, J and CDR3 of the TCR reads. Every sample was subsampled to the same number of TCRs (28,000) for the PS versus PT1 abundance plots. Expanded TCRs were defined as absent before sensitization and observed at least eight times at the 2-week time point. TCRdb passed the public sequencing reads through fastp at Q25 and MiXCR, retaining productive beta sequences. Every entry covers one CDR3 protein and lists the most common genes and DNA from its rows. The V and J calls were not made by the authors but by TCRdb's processing. In all, the sample holds roughly 90,000 distinct CDR3 sequences, and approximately 10% of those were seen once. The ten largest clones capture 0.8% to 1.2% of the sample.

This entry comes from a study of human T cells and chemical hapten exposure (dated by TCRdb to about 2021). The study in broad terms: For sensitization, 2% DPC in acetone was applied to a roughly 2 cm by roughly 2 cm area of upper inner arm skin. Patients additionally received weekly therapeutic DPC doses to the scalp throughout the roughly 25-week study period. Patch tests used Finn chambers with 0.01% DPC on the upper back, scored after 6 days by International Contact Dermatitis Research Group standards. The mostly female patient cohort included alopecia areata with under or over 50% scalp involvement, alopecia totalis and alopecia universalis. Libraries were combined into a pool for sequencing, and differences in TCR yield between samples came mainly from small differences in library volumes within the pool. This study followed changes in the peripheral blood TCR repertoire in vivo during primary and secondary sensitization of alopecia patients to the hapten diphenylcyclopropenone (DPC). Blood samples were taken from patients before sensitization (week 0) and at 2, 6 and about 24 weeks after DPC sensitization. For TCR sequencing, blood came from 25 to 35 alopecia patients at anywhere from one to four time points (pre-sensitization, 2, 6 and 24 weeks).

Broad study findings and their caveats: Expanded TCRs formed significantly more large CDR3 similarity clusters than pre-sensitization or healthy control sets, consistent with antigen-driven responses. All patients had alopecia, a presumed autoimmune disease, so their immune response might differ from that of healthy individuals. Patch test score correlated positively with the number of PT1 expanded TCRs, reaching significance at thresholds 8, 16 and 32 but not at 4. DPC sensitization did not change the number of TCRs with a frequency above 1 in 1000, and there was no evidence of changes in global repertoire structure. Repeated subsampling changed both the strength of the expansion versus patch-test correlation and the threshold at which the correlation became significant.

The time point tag for this specimen amounts to: patch test 3, about 24 weeks after DPC sensitization. The sample's treatment or condition label, in plain terms: therapeutic diphenylcyclopropenone sensitization with weekly scalp DPC. At every patch-test visit, the blood draw took place before the patch test was put on. Patients were eligible if aged 18 to 70, diagnosed with alopecia and judged suitable for DPC therapy, and pregnant patients were excluded. Total RNA was isolated from unfractionated whole blood collected in Tempus Blood RNA tubes. This sequence was found in a young woman with alopecia areata. Some clones in this sample may be carry-over from other donors' samples. The chain is assembled from TRBV3-1 and TRBJ2-3, with the D gene uncertain. This specimen was whole blood, taken in connection with sensitization to the hapten diphenylcyclopropenone (DPC). The base sequence is TGTGCCAGCAGCACCCGGCCCGTTAGCACAGATACGCAGTATTTT. It codes for CASSTRPVSTDTQYF.